This entry features one T cell receptor beta chain sequence. The antigen is undetermined. This record comes from a study of cytomegalovirus exposure and HLA in healthy donors. Study-wide context: The platform used for the 120 or so validation repertoires matched that of the approximately 620 first-cohort repertoires, a later analysis reported. Study-level findings and limits: The tendency of first-cohort TCR clusters to co-occur in the 120 or so validation repertoires emerged from a later analysis. With high specificity and sensitivity, the classifier reportedly diagnosed cytomegalovirus status. Cytomegalovirus-associated TCR beta chains were listed, numbering roughly 150.

The CDR3 has 14 amino acids. V lost 3 bases and J lost 4, with 13 bases in between. Germline CDR1 is MNHNS and CDR2 is SASEGT. Clones were sequenced by immunoSEQ multiplex PCR, and TCRdb holds only the in-frame ones, with some missing. This table holds about 150,000 clones, 80% to 90% found once. What was sequenced was PBMCs. This TCR was sampled from a young man in good health and CMV-seropositive. This sequence joins TRBV6-1 and TRBJ2-7, with D hard to call. Here the CDR3 reads CASSDLGYYYEQYF. CDR3 DNA sequence: TGTGCCAGCAGTGATCTCGGGTATTATTACGAGCAGTACTTC.